These 20 T cell receptor beta chains came from one sample sequenced in a study of blood T cells in healthy people across ages (dated by TCRdb to between 2014 and 2017). Library preparation used 5' RACE. The listed sequencing device is Illumina HiSeq 2500. The second PCR ran for about 6 to 12 cycles and used a J-beta primer mix along with a sample-barcoded 5' primer. TCRdb cleaned the public reads at Q25 with fastp, built clones with MiXCR and kept in-frame beta chains. Every entry covers one CDR3 protein and lists the most common genes and DNA from its rows. The sample includes 950,000 to 1,200,000 distinct CDR3 sequences, with roughly two fifths observed a single time. Less than 15% of the sample lies in the top ten. The sample taken for sequencing was blood. The receptors come from a man aged 18 to 29 in good health.

The chain links TRBV5-1 to TRBJ2-7; 7 bases align to TRBD1. The DNA end favors TRBJ2-5, so the J call may be wrong. Germline V lookup: CDR1 SGHRS, CDR2 YFSETQ. This CDR3 comprises 16 residues. CDR3 residues: CASSSRQGAVEETQYF. The CDR3 bases are TGCGCCAGCAGCTCGAGACAGGGTGCGGTGGAAGAGACCCAGTACTTC.

This chain connects TRBV6-5 to TRBJ2-3; D is unresolved. V was cut by 0 bases and J by 4 bases, with 11 bases left in between. The CDR3 contains 15 residues. Germline loops: CDR1 MNHEY, CDR2 SVGAGI. The CDR3 DNA reads TGTGCCAGCAGTTACTCGAGTGGGTCCGCAGATACGCAGTATTTT. Translation gives CASSYSSGSADTQYF.

The genes are TRBV2 and TRBJ1-5, with D possibly TRBD1 on 6 matching bases. The V gene lost 4 bases and the J gene lost 7 bases, with 14 bases spanning the gap. The germline V gene encodes CDR1 SNHLY and CDR2 FYNNEI. This CDR3 has 14 amino acids. The CDR3 reads CASSVEGQGQPQHF. CDR3 DNA: TGTGCCAGCAGTGTGGAGGGGCAGGGGCAGCCCCAGCATTTT. The full variable domain, rest sourced from reference TRBV2 and TRBJ1-5, is EPEVTQTPSHQVTQMGQEVILRCVPISNHLYFYWYRQILGQKVEFLVSFYNNEISEKSEIFDDQFSVERPDGSNFTLKIRSTKLEDSAMYFCASSVEGQGQPQHFGDGTRLSIL.

There are a few counts of this clonotype. V and J are TRBV7-8 and TRBJ1-2; possibly TRBD1 for D (5 bases). Germline CDR1 reads SGHVS; CDR2 reads FQNEAQ. Trimming cost V 1 base and J 6 bases, with 12 bases left between them. This CDR3 has 14 residues. In nucleotides, the CDR3 is TGTGCCAGCAGCTTAGGGGGCCTCTGGGATGGCTACACCTTC. It is translated as CASSLGGLWDGYTF.

The gene calls are TRBV6-5 and TRBJ1-1; 8 bases are a match to TRBD1. J lost 5 bases, V lost 0 bases, and 5 bases had no gene match. This CDR3 has 15 amino acids. From germline, CDR1 is MNHEY and CDR2 SVGAGI. For the CDR3, the DNA is TGTGCCAGCAGTTACTCCGGACAGGGACGTACTGAAGCTTTCTTT. Translation: CASSYSGQGRTEAFF.

The genes are TRBV5-1 and TRBJ2-3; D possibly corresponds to TRBD1 (5 bases). Germline CDR1 reads SGHRS; CDR2 reads YFSETQ. The CDR3 contains 15 residues. Between the trimmed V and J ends, which lost 4 bases and 2 bases, there was a span of 14 bases. CDR3 loop: CASSRRQSSTDTQYF. The CDR3 coding sequence is TGCGCCAGCAGCAGGCGACAGTCCTCCACAGATACGCAGTATTTT.

With respect to this clonotype: A read error may be the cause here, since a much bigger clone is one base away. This rearrangement joins TRBV2 to TRBJ1-2; 7 bases line up with TRBD1. CDR1 SNHLY and CDR2 FYNNEI come from the germline V gene. The CDR3 has 15 residues. The CDR3 region is CASSQLQRDSYGHTF. CDR3 DNA sequence: TGTGCCAGCAGTCAACTCCAACGGGACAGCTATGGCCACACCTTC.

The chain couples TRBV29-1 to TRBJ1-4, with D maybe TRBD1 (5 bases). V lost 7 bases and J lost 3, with 9 bases in between. CDR1 is SQVTM, CDR2 ANQGSEA, per germline. CDR3 length: 12 amino acids. The CDR3 coding sequence is TGCAGCGGGGGACTGCCTAATGAAAAACTGTTTTTT. It encodes CSGGLPNEKLFF. Looking up the rest from reference TRBV29-1 and TRBJ1-4 gives the full variable domain: SAVISQKPSRDICQRGTSLTIQCQVDSQVTMMFWYRQQPGQSLTLIATANQGSEATYESGFVIDKFPISRPNLTFSTLTVSNMSPEDSSIYLCSGGLPNEKLFFGSGTQLSVL.

The genes are TRBV6-5 and TRBJ2-1; D unclear. The CDR3 consists of 14 residues. Germline V CDR1 and CDR2: MNHEY, SVGAGI. V was trimmed by 8 bases and J by 0 bases, leaving 11 bases between them. The CDR3 reads CASAPDLSYNEQFF. The DNA for the CDR3 is TGTGCCAGCGCTCCGGACCTCTCCTACAATGAGCAGTTCTTC.

This chain uses TRBV5-1 with TRBJ2-1; 7 positions agree with TRBD2. The J call is in doubt because the DNA end fits TRBJ2-7 better. CDR3 length equals 19 residues. Germline CDR1 is SGHRS and CDR2 is YFSETQ. This chain's CDR3 is CASSLGLGGTTVLYNEQYF. The DNA of the CDR3 is TGCGCCAGCAGCTTGGGTTTAGGCGGGACTACCGTCTTATACAATGAGCAGTACTTC.

About this clonotype itself: A much larger clone differs from this one at a single base, so this may be a read error. This chain uses TRBV12-3 or TRBV12-4 with TRBJ2-1; 7 bases are a match to TRBD2. With 4 bases clipped from V and 9 bases from J, the junction kept 9 bases outside the gene matches. CDR3 size: 14 residues. CDR3 coding DNA: TGTGCCAGCAGTTATAGAATGACTAGCATTGAGCAGTTCTTC. Protein product: CASSYRMTSIEQFF.

This clonotype was counted a few times. CDR3 amino acids: CASGFAGDKEGYTF. The CDR3 DNA follows: TGTGCTAGTGGTTTCGCTGGGGACAAAGAAGGCTACACCTTC. V usage is TRBV12-5 and J usage is TRBJ1-2; tentative D call: TRBD1 (6 bases). Germline V CDR1 and CDR2: LGHNT, FRNRAP. The CDR3 sequence is 14 residues long. The V and J ends lost 3 bases and 8 bases respectively, with 16 bases between them.

This clonotype was found once. This sequence joins TRBV20-1 and TRBJ1-2, with D unclear. Germline V gives CDR1 DFQATT, CDR2 SNEGSKA (reference sequence). This CDR3 has 11 amino acids. V lost 0 bases and J lost 8, with 7 bases in between. The CDR3 DNA reads as TGCAGTGCTAGAGATATGGGAGGCTACACCTTC. It encodes CSARDMGGYTF.

V usage is TRBV7-9 and J usage is TRBJ1-2; D perhaps matches TRBD1 (6 bases). V was cut by 5 bases and J by 0 bases, with 13 bases left in between. CDR1 is SEHNR and CDR2 is FQNEAQ in the germline V gene (reference sequence). CDR3 length: 15 amino acids. CDR3 in DNA: TGTGCCAGCAGCCAAGGGACATCCGCTAACTATGGCTACACCTTC. Its translation is CASSQGTSANYGYTF.

The chain's CDR3 is CSANQGQENSPLHF. DNA for the CDR3: TGCAGTGCTAACCAGGGACAGGAAAATTCACCCCTCCACTTT. The chain joins TRBV20-1 to TRBJ1-6, with 8 bases that match TRBD1. CDR1 and CDR2 from the germline V gene are DFQATT and SNEGSKA (reference sequence). Unmatched junction bases numbered 6, after V lost 4 bases and J lost 7 bases. The CDR3 length is 14 residues.

The chain carries TRBV12-3 or TRBV12-4 and TRBJ2-7, with a weak D call TRBD2 (6 bases). The CDR3 is made up of 12 amino acids. Trimming stripped 8 bases from V and 6 bases from J, with 14 bases between. CDR3 nucleotide sequence: TGTGCCAGCCTCCTCATCGGGGGCGAGCAGTACTTC. Amino acid sequence: CASLLIGGEQYF.

Regarding this clonotype: An end of the junction differs from the germline gene, which may be a read error. The rearrangement uses TRBV5-1 and TRBJ1-1; the match to TRBD1 covers 9 bases. The CDR3 contains 17 residues. Germline V gene sequence: CDR1 SGHRS, CDR2 YFSETQ. CDR3 residues: CASGLGNRGPPNTEAFF. The CDR3 DNA reads TGCGCCAGCGGCTTGGGGAACAGGGGGCCCCCGAACACTGAAGCTTTCTTT.

J is TRBJ2-7 and V is TRBV5-1, with a tentative D call TRBD2 (5 bases). The ends were cut back, 4 bases at V and 7 bases at J, with 21 bases in the middle. The germline V gene has CDR1 SGHRS and CDR2 YFSETQ. CDR3 length: 15 amino acids. CDR3 nucleotide sequence: TGCGCCAGCAGCACCTGGACCGATTTCTCGGGGGAGCAGTACTTC. Translating it yields CASSTWTDFSGEQYF.

V usage is TRBV4-3 and J usage is TRBJ1-1; no clear D. CDR1 is LGHNA, CDR2 YSLEER, per germline. Trimming stripped 4 bases from V and 2 bases from J, with 17 bases between. The CDR3 runs to 16 residues. CDR3 in amino acids: CASSPDSRARNTEAFF. In DNA, the CDR3 is TGCGCCAGCAGCCCTGATTCTCGGGCCAGAAACACTGAAGCTTTCTTT.

With regard to this clonotype: An end of the junction does not agree with germline; a read error may underlie this. This chain joins TRBV12-3 or TRBV12-4 and TRBJ2-6; the D gene is possibly TRBD2 (5 bases). The CDR3 spans 16 residues. CDR3: CAGSSGLTSGANVLTF. DNA for the CDR3: TGTGCCGGCAGTTCCGGACTGACCTCTGGGGCCAACGTCCTGACTTTC.